Each of the 25 T cell receptor beta chains below was sequenced from the same sample in a study of blood T cell repertoires in COVID-19 (dated by TCRdb to 2018 to 2021). Library construction relied on the immunoSEQ multiplex PCR assay. Imported from immuneACCESS, the table was reduced by TCRdb to in-frame sequences with V and J called. These copies leave out some clones; in studies compared against another copy, an unresolved V gene accounts for under half, and the cause of the remainder is not known. The sample table lists 30,000 to 35,000 clones, about 80% of them with a count of one. 3% to 4% of the sample is held by the ten biggest clonotypes. Sequenced input: peripheral blood. These receptors were taken from a man in his forties or fifties with acute or convalescent COVID-19.

V is TRBV4-2 and J is TRBJ1-5; D gene unclear. CDR3 length: 15 amino acids. Deletions cut 0 bases from V and 7 bases from J, with 13 bases between. Germline CDR1 reads LGHNA; CDR2 reads YNFKEQ. CDR3 in DNA: TGTGCCAGCAGCCAAGAGGAGGCCAGCGGGCAGCCCCAGCATTTT. This encodes CASSQEEASGQPQHF.

The rearrangement links TRBV28 to TRBJ2-7; a possible D gene is TRBD1 (6 bases). Trimming took 6 bases from V and 3 from J, leaving 15 bases between them. CDR1 and CDR2 from the germline V gene are MDHEN and SYDVKM. The CDR3 length is 14 residues. The chain's CDR3 is CASSLPTGIYEQYF. The CDR3 nucleotides are TGTGCCAGCAGCCTCCCCACAGGGATCTACGAGCAGTACTTC. The complete variable domain, with remaining parts taken from reference TRBV28 and TRBJ2-7, reads DVKVTQSSRYLVKRTGEKVFLECVQDMDHENMFWYRQDPGLGLRLIYFSYDVKMKEKGDIPEGYSVSREKKERFSLILESASTNQTSMYLCASSLPTGIYEQYFGPGTRLTVT.

CDR3 DNA sequence: TGTGCCTGGAGCCAGGGGGCCAGAGCCTACGAGCAGTACTTC. Its protein product is CAWSQGARAYEQYF. The V and J genes are TRBV30 and TRBJ2-7, with 8 bases that match TRBD1. V lost 3 bases, J lost 2 bases, and 6 bases stayed unmatched. This CDR3 is built from 14 residues. The germline V gene has CDR1 GTSNPN and CDR2 SVGIG (reference sequence).

V and J are TRBV3-1 (or the pseudogene TRBV3-2) and TRBJ2-1; 13 bases are shared with TRBD2. The germline CDR1 and CDR2 sequences are LGHDT and YNNKEL (reference sequence). This CDR3 comprises 19 residues. The J segment lost 9 bases and the V segment lost 0 bases, leaving 14 bases of the junction unmatched. Written as DNA, the CDR3 is TGTGCCAGCAGCCAAGATCGGTCTTATACTAGCGGGGGGGCTGTTGAGCAGTTCTTC. It codes for CASSQDRSYTSGGAVEQFF.

The J gene is TRBJ2-3, the V gene TRBV19, with 7 bases that match TRBD2. The CDR3 is made up of 13 amino acids. Per germline, CDR1 LNHDA and CDR2 SQIVND (reference sequence). J lost 4 bases, V lost 5 bases, and 3 bases had no gene match. CDR3 sequence (DNA): TGTGCCAGTAGTCGACTAGCTTCAGATACGCAGTATTTT. Its protein is CASSRLASDTQYF.

The CDR3 here is CASSHGQSSQDGYTF. CDR3 sequence (DNA): TGTGCCAGCAGCCACGGACAGTCCAGTCAAGATGGCTACACCTTC. The V and J genes are TRBV7-9 and TRBJ1-2; D is possibly TRBD1 (6 bases). V was clipped by 5 bases and J by 6 bases, with 19 bases between them. The CDR3 is made up of 15 amino acids. Looked up from germline, CDR1 is SEHNR and CDR2 is FQNEAQ (reference sequence).

The rearrangement joins TRBV3-1 (or the pseudogene TRBV3-2) to TRBJ1-3, with no clear D. V was trimmed by 1 base and J by 0 bases, leaving 10 bases between them. CDR3 size: 16 residues. Germline-derived CDR1 and CDR2 are LGHDT and YNNKEL (reference sequence). CDR3 nucleotide sequence: TGTGCCAGCAGCCAAGGTGGCGGACTCTCTGGAAACACCATATATTTT. Translated: CASSQGGGLSGNTIYF.

The V and J genes are TRBV4-1 and TRBJ2-5, with 10 bases fitting TRBD2. Per germline, CDR1 MGHRA and CDR2 YSYEKL. CDR3 size: 15 residues. J was trimmed by 2 bases and V by 4 bases; bases with no gene match: 4. The CDR3 region is CASSRAGGEQETQYF. For the CDR3, the DNA is TGCGCCAGCAGCCGAGCGGGGGGGGAACAAGAGACCCAGTACTTC.

This rearrangement joins TRBV6-5 to TRBJ1-2, with a possible D match to TRBD1 (6 bases). Germline loops: CDR1 MNHEY, CDR2 SVGAGI. Trimming shortened V by 2 bases and J by 5 bases, and 6 bases separated the two germline ends. The CDR3 consists of 12 residues. CDR3 sequence (DNA): TGTGCCAGCAGTTACGGGACATATGGCTACACCTTC. It codes for CASSYGTYGYTF.

This sequence joins TRBV7-6 and TRBJ2-7; 7 bases are a match to TRBD2. Germline-derived CDR1 and CDR2 are SGHVS and FNYEAQ. With V trimmed by 1 base and J by 5 bases, 5 bases remained unmatched. This CDR3 contains 14 residues. In DNA, the CDR3 is TGTGCCAGCAGCTTAGGGCTCGGGGGGAACGAGCAGTACTTC. Translating it yields CASSLGLGGNEQYF. Drawing the rest from reference TRBV7-6 and TRBJ2-7, the complete variable domain is GAGVSQSPRYKVTKRGQDVALRCDPISGHVSLYWYRQALGQGPEFLTYFNYEAQQDKSGLPNDRFSAERPEGSISTLTIQRTEQRDSAMYRCASSLGLGGNEQYFGPGTRLTVT.

V gene TRBV14 combines with J gene TRBJ2-7; TRBD1 agrees at 10 bases. The germline V gene has CDR1 SGHDN and CDR2 FVKESK. This CDR3 is built from 14 residues. V shed 3 bases, J shed 3 bases, and the junction held 2 bases outside the gene matches. In DNA, the CDR3 is TGTGCCAGCAGCCACTGGACAGGGGGCTACGAGCAGTACTTC. Encoded protein: CASSHWTGGYEQYF. The entire variable domain, with the rest obtained from reference TRBV14 and TRBJ2-7, is as follows: EAGVTQFPSHSVIEKGQTVTLRCDPISGHDNLYWYRRVMGKEIKFLLHFVKESKQDESGMPNNRFLAERTGGTYSTLKVQPAELEDSGVYFCASSHWTGGYEQYFGPGTRLTVT.

V gene TRBV6-6 combines with J gene TRBJ1-2; a possible D gene is TRBD1 (5 bases). The CDR3 contains 13 residues. Trimming shortened V by 5 bases and J by 5 bases, and 12 bases separated the two germline ends. Germline CDR1 is MNHNY and CDR2 is SVGAGI (reference sequence). In DNA, the CDR3 is TGTGCCAGCAGTAGACTGGGGGGATATGGCTACACCTTC. Translation gives CASSRLGGYGYTF.

V gene TRBV10-3 combines with J gene TRBJ1-2, with TRBD1 matching 7 bases. Germline values: CDR1 ENHRY, CDR2 SYGVKD. The CDR3 length is 15 residues. J lost 7 bases, V lost 5 bases, and 13 bases had no gene match. DNA for the CDR3: TGTGCCATCAGTAAAACCGGGACAGAAGGGGTTGGCTACACCTTC. Translation: CAISKTGTEGVGYTF.

The chain couples TRBV7-9 to TRBJ2-1; D gene uncertain. Trimming removed 2 bases at V and 6 bases at J, with 5 bases between. The germline CDR1 and CDR2 sequences are SEHNR and FQNEAQ (reference sequence). The CDR3 length is 12 residues. In nucleotides, the CDR3 is TGTGCCAGCAGCTTATCCGTCAATGAGCAGTTCTTC. Translating gives CASSLSVNEQFF.

The genes are TRBV2 and TRBJ2-2, with 7 bases lining up with TRBD2. CDR3 length: 13 residues. Germline V gives CDR1 SNHLY, CDR2 FYNNEI. Germline trimming cut 11 bases from V and 1 base from J; bases unmatched to any gene: 4. The CDR3 spells CAGGDMNTGELFF. The DNA of the CDR3 is TGTGCCGGGGGGGATATGAACACCGGGGAGCTGTTTTTT.

The J gene is TRBJ2-3, the V gene TRBV6-4; possibly TRBD2 for D (7 bases). The germline V gene has CDR1 MRHNA and CDR2 SNTAGT. V lost 2 bases and J 3 bases, leaving 12 bases between the germline ends. The CDR3 length is 15 residues. The CDR3 bases are TGTGCCAGCAGTGACGGACTAGGGGGGACAGATACGCAGTATTTT. It is translated as CASSDGLGGTDTQYF.

The chain employs TRBV28 and TRBJ2-5, with TRBD2 identical over 12 bases. V lost 5 bases and J lost 1; bases outside the gene matches: 11. The CDR3 spans 18 residues. CDR1 is MDHEN, CDR2 SYDVKM, per germline. CDR3: CASSPASGRAHGQETQYF. The CDR3 bases are TGTGCCAGCAGTCCCGCTAGCGGGAGGGCCCATGGCCAAGAGACCCAGTACTTC.

The chain uses TRBV5-5 and TRBJ1-1, with 9 bases that match TRBD1. Germline CDR1 reads SGHKS; CDR2 reads YYEKEE (reference sequence). This CDR3 comprises 15 residues. J lost 5 bases, V lost 3 bases, and 8 bases had no gene match. Here the CDR3 reads CASSYTGGGGTEAFF. The DNA for the CDR3 is TGTGCCAGCAGCTACACAGGGGGCGGAGGAACTGAAGCTTTCTTT. Full variable domain (outside the CDR3, taken from reference TRBV5-5 and TRBJ1-1): DAGVTQSPTHLIKTRGQQVTLRCSPISGHKSVSWYQQVLGQGPQFIFQYYEKEERGRGNFPDRFSARQFPNYSSELNVNALLLGDSALYLCASSYTGGGGTEAFFGQGTRLTVV.

This chain connects TRBV28 to TRBJ2-7; 7 bases map to TRBD1. The CDR3 is made up of 14 amino acids. Germline lookup yields CDR1 MDHEN and CDR2 SYDVKM. V shed 6 bases, J shed 0 bases, and the junction held 5 bases outside the gene matches. For the CDR3, the DNA is TGTGCCAGCAGCCGACAGGGCCTCTCCTACGAGCAGTACTTC. Its translation is CASSRQGLSYEQYF.

V usage is TRBV5-1 and J usage is TRBJ1-1; tentative D call: TRBD1 (6 bases). The germline V gene has CDR1 SGHRS and CDR2 YFSETQ. This CDR3 contains 14 residues. V was trimmed by 5 bases and J by 7 bases, leaving 18 bases between them. The CDR3 loop is CASSSKTGMDEAFF. Written as DNA, the CDR3 is TGCGCCAGCAGTTCTAAAACAGGGATGGATGAAGCTTTCTTT.

The rearrangement links TRBV5-6 to TRBJ2-5; 10 positions match TRBD1. Germline V gene lookup returns CDR1 SGHDT and CDR2 YYEEEE. Trimming removed 2 bases from V and 2 bases from J; junction bases left unmatched: 3. The CDR3 length is 15 residues. In nucleotides, the CDR3 is TGTGCCAGCAGCTTTCGGGGACAGGGGCAAGAGACCCAGTACTTC. Protein: CASSFRGQGQETQYF.

J is TRBJ1-2 and V is TRBV19; TRBD1 agrees at 8 bases. J gave up 3 bases and V 5 bases, and 2 bases lay outside the gene matches. The CDR3 consists of 13 residues. Germline V gene lookup returns CDR1 LNHDA and CDR2 SQIVND (reference sequence). As DNA, the CDR3 is TGTGCCAGTAGTGCACAGGGGGACTATGGCTACACCTTC. Its translation: CASSAQGDYGYTF.

On this clone: This sample includes further DNA sequences coding for the same CDR3. The V call is TRBV18, the J call TRBJ1-1; no clear D gene. Per germline, CDR1 KGHSH and CDR2 LQKENI. Trimming shortened V by 6 bases and J by 1 base, and 9 bases separated the two germline ends. CDR3 length: 13 amino acids. This chain's CDR3 is CASSPTRNTEAFF. The CDR3 DNA follows: TGTGCCAGCTCCCCCACACGGAACACTGAAGCTTTCTTT.

This rearrangement joins TRBV19 to TRBJ1-6; no clear D gene. Germline assignment: CDR1 LNHDA and CDR2 SQIVND (reference sequence). The CDR3 totals 15 residues. V shed 0 bases and J shed 9 bases, with 12 bases lying between them. The CDR3 loop is CASSIERGIRSPLHF. CDR3 bases: TGTGCCAGTAGTATAGAACGGGGAATCCGTTCACCCCTCCACTTT.

The chain is built from TRBV2 and TRBJ2-3, with 9 positions matching TRBD2. V was pared by 5 bases and J by 0 bases, with 9 bases of the junction left unmatched. CDR1 is SNHLY, CDR2 FYNNEI, per germline. CDR3 length: 17 residues. CDR3 coding DNA: TGTGCCAGCAGTTATAGCGGGGGTATTACTAGCACAGATACGCAGTATTTT. Residues: CASSYSGGITSTDTQYF.